The clone carrying this TCR beta chain has just a few counts. Germline trimming cut 6 bases from V and 5 bases from J; bases unmatched to any gene: 4. The CDR3 loop spans 12 amino acids. The germline gives CDR1 SQVTM, CDR2 ANQGSEA. This record belongs to a study of spatial heterogeneity in lung cancer. As to time point: sample taken at primary tumor resection. Tumor, nontumor lung or frozen PBMC supplied whole RNA that was sequenced unsorted. TCRdb used MiXCR to reprocess the 5' RACE reads, holding one entry per CDR3 protein. The sample lists about 41,000 distinct CDR3 sequences; over 9.5% were seen once.

The chain uses TRBV29-1 and TRBJ2-7, with TRBD1 identical over 10 bases. Specimen: PBMCs, collected at surgery. The clonotype comes from a female donor with early-stage non-small cell lung cancer. CDR3 loop: CSVGQGGDEQYF. The CDR3 DNA reads TGCAGCGTCGGACAGGGGGGTGACGAGCAGTACTTC.